The 4 T cell receptor beta chains below all came from one sample that was sequenced in a study of T cells in tumors after PD-1 blockade. The data were produced by immunoSEQ multiplex PCR, yet TCRdb's version contains in-frame clones alone and is incomplete. This sample yields approximately 45,000 clones, of which roughly 80% are seen a single time; 8.7% belongs to the top ten. The starting material was PBMCs, obtained before anti-PD-1 therapy. The receptors come from a human donor with advanced basal cell or squamous cell carcinoma (not recorded which).

Remarks on this clone: The junction departs from germline at one end; a sequencing error may be responsible. The rearrangement links TRBV3-1 (or the pseudogene TRBV3-2) to TRBJ2-1, with TRBD2 identical over 8 bases. This CDR3 region has 15 residues. Germline V gene sequence: CDR1 LGHDT, CDR2 YNNKEL (reference sequence). Written as DNA, the CDR3 is TGTGCCCGCAGCCAGGGGCCCCGGGGGGGGAGGGAGCAGTTCTTC. This gives the protein CARSQGPRGGREQFF.

This chain connects TRBV6-5 to TRBJ1-5; D possibly corresponds to TRBD1 (5 bases). The CDR3 length is 15 residues. V was trimmed by 6 bases and J by 7 bases, leaving 19 bases between them. The V gene's germline CDR1 is MNHEY and CDR2 SVGAGI. The CDR3 here is CASSDSGGTRQPQHF. DNA for the CDR3: TGTGCCAGCAGCGATTCTGGGGGGACGCGACAGCCCCAGCATTTT.

V usage is TRBV6-1 and J usage is TRBJ2-1; D possibly corresponds to TRBD2 (6 bases). Germline CDR1 reads MNHNS; CDR2 reads SASEGT. CDR3 length: 13 residues. V lost 3 bases to trimming and J lost 10 bases, with 13 bases between them. The CDR3 region is CASSDTGTYEQFF. CDR3 nucleotides: TGTGCCAGCAGTGACACCGGGACTTACGAGCAGTTCTTC.

V and J are TRBV19 and TRBJ1-2; 8 bases match TRBD1. From germline, CDR1 is LNHDA and CDR2 SQIVND (reference sequence). The CDR3 covers 16 residues. Trimming removed 5 bases from V and 5 bases from J; junction bases left unmatched: 13. The CDR3 loop is CASSEEGDRFFYGYTF. DNA of the CDR3: TGTGCCAGTAGTGAGGAGGGGGACAGGTTTTTTTATGGCTACACCTTC.